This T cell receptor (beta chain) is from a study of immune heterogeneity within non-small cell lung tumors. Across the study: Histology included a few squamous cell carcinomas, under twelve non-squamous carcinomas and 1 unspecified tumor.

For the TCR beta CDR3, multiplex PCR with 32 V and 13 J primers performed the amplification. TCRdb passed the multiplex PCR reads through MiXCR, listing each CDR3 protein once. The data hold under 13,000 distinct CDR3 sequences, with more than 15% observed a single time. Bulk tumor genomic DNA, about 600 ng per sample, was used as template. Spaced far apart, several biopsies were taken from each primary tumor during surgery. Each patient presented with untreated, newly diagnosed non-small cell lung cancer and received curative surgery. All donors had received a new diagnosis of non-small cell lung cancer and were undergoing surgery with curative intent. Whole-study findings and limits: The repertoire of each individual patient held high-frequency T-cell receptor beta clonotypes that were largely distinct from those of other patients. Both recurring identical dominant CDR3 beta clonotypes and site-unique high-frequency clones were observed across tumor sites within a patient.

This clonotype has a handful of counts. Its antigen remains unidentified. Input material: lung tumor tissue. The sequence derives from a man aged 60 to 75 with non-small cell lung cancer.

CDR3 sequence reads: CASSQDRDSPLHF. The CDR3 DNA sequence: TGTGCCAGCAGCCAAGACAGGGATTCACCCCTCCACTTT. This rearrangement joins TRBV3-1 to TRBJ1-6; D is possibly TRBD1 (5 bases). This CDR3 region has 13 residues. Germline CDR1 is LGHDT and CDR2 is YNNKEL (reference sequence). Trimming removed 0 bases from V and 8 bases from J, with 5 bases in between.